These 16 T cell receptor beta chains were sequenced from one sample in a study of T cell responses to AZD1222 COVID-19 vaccine. Profiled with immunoSEQ multiplex PCR; TCRdb holds only in-frame clones, not every one. The sample lists about 190,000 clones, 75% to 90% occurring once. The source material was peripheral blood, sampled on day 0 of MenACWY control vaccination. The source is an adult in good health.

The V call is TRBV6-5, the J call TRBJ1-5; D is ambiguous. V shed 7 bases and J shed 2 bases, with 9 bases lying between them. Germline loops: CDR1 MNHEY, CDR2 SVGAGI. The CDR3 is made up of 13 amino acids. The CDR3 here is CASISLGNQPQHF. The CDR3 bases are TGTGCCAGCATCTCACTTGGCAATCAGCCCCAGCATTTT.

The V gene is TRBV5-1, the J gene TRBJ2-2; D is possibly TRBD2 (6 bases). CDR3 size: 15 residues. CDR1 and CDR2 (germline): SGHRS, YFSETQ. With 4 bases removed from V and 0 bases from J, the gap between germline ends came to 10 bases. The CDR3 loop reads CASSPGLTNTGELFF. In nucleotides, the CDR3 is TGCGCCAGCAGCCCGGGACTGACGAACACCGGGGAGCTGTTTTTT. Full variable domain (outside the CDR3, taken from reference TRBV5-1 and TRBJ2-2): KAGVTQTPRYLIKTRGQQVTLSCSPISGHRSVSWYQQTPGQGLQFLFEYFSETQRNKGNFPGRFSGRQFSNSRSEMNVSTLELGDSALYLCASSPGLTNTGELFFGEGSRLTVL.

This clone occurred a few times. For the CDR3, the DNA is TGTGCCAGCAGCTTAGTGGGAGTTGCAACTAATGAAAAACTGTTTTTT. Translation: CASSLVGVATNEKLFF. This rearrangement joins TRBV7-2 to TRBJ1-4; D is unresolved. The germline CDR1 and CDR2 sequences are SGHTA and FQGNSA. V lost 1 base and J lost 0, with 9 bases in between. The CDR3 is 16 residues long.

The rearrangement joins TRBV10-3 to TRBJ1-3; 7 nucleotides agree with TRBD1. V lost 7 bases to trimming and J lost 2 bases; unmatched junction nucleotides: 11. Germline V gives CDR1 ENHRY, CDR2 SYGVKD. CDR3 length: 16 amino acids. The CDR3 region is CAIKRGRGVPGNTIYF. CDR3 nucleotide sequence: TGTGCCATCAAACGCGGCAGGGGGGTTCCTGGAAACACCATATATTTT.

V gene TRBV6-5 combines with J gene TRBJ1-2, with 8 bases fitting TRBD1. Trimming removed 6 bases from V and 6 bases from J; junction bases left unmatched: 9. CDR3 length: 14 amino acids. In germline, CDR1 is MNHEY, CDR2 SVGAGI. CDR3 residues: CASRSGSTGDGYTF. The CDR3 DNA reads as TGTGCCAGCAGAAGTGGCTCGACAGGGGATGGCTACACCTTC.

The chain joins TRBV24-1 to TRBJ2-1; tentative D call: TRBD2 (6 bases). The CDR3 covers 14 residues. V gave up 5 bases and J gave up 1 base, with 8 bases separating them. From germline, CDR1 is KGHDR and CDR2 SFDVKD. CDR3 residues: CATSGGESYNEQFF. DNA for the CDR3: TGTGCCACCAGTGGGGGGGAATCCTACAATGAGCAGTTCTTC.

The chain uses TRBV21-1 and TRBJ2-5. TRBV21-1 is noted as a pseudogene. CDR3 length: 15 residues. The CDR3 sequence: CASSKDGRARETQYF. The CDR3 region has the DNA TGTGCCAGCAGCAAAGATGGCCGGGCTCGGGAGACCCAGTACTTC.

This clone is a singleton in its sample. The V gene is TRBV20-1, the J gene TRBJ1-4; D call uncertain. The CDR3 runs to 11 residues. Trimming left V 5 bases short and J 8 bases short, with 9 bases between. Germline assignment: CDR1 DFQATT and CDR2 SNEGSKA (reference sequence). In nucleotides, the CDR3 is TGCAGTGCTCCTGCACCAGAAAAACTGTTTTTT. As protein: CSAPAPEKLFF.

V is TRBV6-6 and J is TRBJ2-2; D is perhaps TRBD1 (6 bases). The CDR3 runs 12 residues. With 7 bases removed from V and 3 bases from J, the gap between germline ends came to 6 bases. CDR1 and CDR2 (germline): MNHNY, SVGAGI (reference sequence). CDR3 sequence reads: CASNRDTGELFF. Written as DNA, the CDR3 is TGTGCCAGCAACAGGGACACCGGGGAGCTGTTTTTT.

The chain couples TRBV5-4 to TRBJ2-7, with TRBD1 as a possible D gene (5 bases). V lost 1 base, J lost 4 bases, and 12 bases lay in between. Germline-derived CDR1 and CDR2 are SGHNT and YYREEE (reference sequence). This CDR3 is 14 amino acids long. Here the CDR3 reads CASSLKGQGYEQYF. CDR3 nucleotides: TGTGCCAGCAGCTTGAAGGGTCAGGGTTACGAGCAGTACTTC.

In its sample, this clone was seen once. The chain recombines TRBV4-3 with TRBJ2-2, with 7 bases aligning to TRBD1. This CDR3 has 18 amino acids. Unmatched junction bases numbered 13, after V lost 3 bases and J lost 3 bases. Germline V gives CDR1 LGHNA, CDR2 YSLEER. The CDR3, as DNA: TGCGCCAGCAGCCAGAATCAAACCGGGACAGCGTACACCGGGGAGCTGTTTTTT. This gives the protein CASSQNQTGTAYTGELFF.

Note on this clone: The junction does not match germline at one end; this may be a read error. Other nucleotide sequences in the sample specify the same CDR3. J is TRBJ1-2 and V is TRBV9, with 7 nucleotides matching TRBD1. Germline V lookup: CDR1 SGDLS, CDR2 YYNGEE. The CDR3 has 15 amino acids. CDR3 amino acids: CASSRQGSGAYGYTF. Written as DNA, the CDR3 is TGTGCCAGCAGCCGACAGGGATCTGGCGCCTATGGCTACACCTTT.

The rearrangement joins TRBV6-5 to TRBJ2-5, with D perhaps assigned TRBD1 or TRBD2 (6 bases each). The CDR3 has 15 amino acids. The V end lost 5 bases, the J end lost 5 bases, and 18 bases lay between the germline ends. Germline V gene lookup returns CDR1 MNHEY and CDR2 SVGAGI. The CDR3 is CASSPRGQGGETQYF. DNA for the CDR3: TGTGCCAGCAGTCCCCGGGGGCAGGGCGGGGAGACCCAGTACTTC.

V and J are TRBV19 and TRBJ1-3; D unresolved. V shed 3 bases and J shed 3 bases, with 12 bases lying between them. Germline assignment: CDR1 LNHDA and CDR2 SQIVND (reference sequence). The CDR3 consists of 15 residues. The CDR3 sequence is CASSIREFRGNTIYF. Here the CDR3 DNA reads TGTGCCAGTAGTATCCGGGAGTTCCGTGGAAACACCATATATTTT.

The chain links TRBV5-1 to TRBJ2-6; 9 nucleotides line up with TRBD1. The junction had 17 bases not matched to a gene; V was cut back by 4 bases and J by 0 bases. The CDR3 consists of 21 residues. CDR1 and CDR2 (germline): SGHRS, YFSETQ. The CDR3 DNA follows: TGCGCCAGCAGCCCCGCATCATTTCCGGGACAGGGTAACTCTGGGGCCAACGTCCTGACTTTC. Protein product: CASSPASFPGQGNSGANVLTF. Looking up the rest from reference TRBV5-1 and TRBJ2-6 gives the full variable domain: KAGVTQTPRYLIKTRGQQVTLSCSPISGHRSVSWYQQTPGQGLQFLFEYFSETQRNKGNFPGRFSGRQFSNSRSEMNVSTLELGDSALYLCASSPASFPGQGNSGANVLTFGAGSRLTVL.

The rearrangement joins TRBV6-2 or TRBV6-3 to TRBJ1-3, with a possible D match to TRBD1 (5 bases). The V and J ends lost 6 bases and 4 bases respectively, with 13 bases between them. CDR1 MNHEY and CDR2 SVGEGT come from the germline V gene. The CDR3 loop spans 14 amino acids. Written as DNA, the CDR3 is TGTGCCAGCAGCCCCGTCGGGGGAGGAAACACCATATATTTT. Translating gives CASSPVGGGNTIYF.